The rows below give T cell receptor beta chains drawn from one sample of a study of PD-L1 blockade in urothelial cancer. TCRdb's copy holds only in-frame clones and misses some; the assay was immunoSEQ multiplex PCR. Here the sample spans tens of thousands of clones, roughly 84% being singletons. The sequenced sample was PBMCs, obtained around atezolizumab (anti-PD-L1) treatment. These receptors were obtained from a man aged 45-60 years with urothelial cancer. CDR3s include the opening cysteine and the closing phenylalanine or tryptophan. D genes are given only for firm matches. Size is stated for part of the rows, as once, few or many counts, or as a class when the clone is expanded.

>TRBJ2-1|TRBV11-3|-|-
TGTGCCAGCGGAGGAGGGGCGGGCCACAATGAGCAGTTCTTC
CASGGGAGHNEQFF
>TRBJ2-5|TRBV25-1|-|-
TGTGCCAGCAGTGTCAGACAGCAGTACCAAGAGACCCAGTACTTC
CASSVRQQYQETQYF
>TRBJ2-7|TRBV7-9|-|-
TGTGCCAGCAGCACCGACAGCTCCTACGAGCAGTACTTC
CASSTDSSYEQYF
>TRBJ2-1|TRBV7-9|-|-
TGTGCCAGCAGCTCCTCCGGGGAGCAGTTCTTC
CASSSSGEQFF
>TRBJ2-2|TRBV4-3|-|TRBD2
TGCGCCAGCAGCCAAGGGGGCGGGAGAATCACCGGGGAGCTGTTTTTT
CASSQGGGRITGELFF
>TRBJ1-6|TRBV2|-|-
TGTGCCAGCAGTGAATTGACAGCTTATAATTCACCCCTCCACTTT
CASSELTAYNSPLHF
>TRBJ2-7|TRBV6-1|-|TRBD2
TGTGCCAGCAGCCCGGGGGGCTACGAGCAGTACTTC
CASSPGGYEQYF
>TRBJ1-5|TRBV19|-|TRBD1
TGTGCCAGTAGTGGCCGGGACAGGGGGGGAAGAAGCAATCAGCCCCAGCATTTT
CASSGRDRGGRSNQPQHF
>TRBJ1-5|TRBV19|once|TRBD1
TGTGCCAGTACCGAGGACAGGGGCGCTAGGGTCAATCAGCCCCAGCATTTT
CASTEDRGARVNQPQHF
>TRBJ2-3|TRBV10-1|-|TRBD2
TGCGCCAGCAGCTCCCTGCGGGGGGGCCGAACAGATACGCAGTATTTT
CASSSLRGGRTDTQYF
>TRBJ2-7|TRBV5-1|-|TRBD2
TGCGCCAGCAGCCCCCTGGCGGGAGACACCCCGAACGAGCAGTACTTC
CASSPLAGDTPNEQYF
>TRBJ1-1|TRBV7-8|-|-
TGTGCCAGCAGTCCAGGGTTGACTGAAGCTTTCTTT
CASSPGLTEAFF
>TRBJ1-1|TRBV10-3|once|-
TGTGCCATCAGGACGGGGGGGGCGGGTACTGAAGCTTTCTTT
CAIRTGGAGTEAFF